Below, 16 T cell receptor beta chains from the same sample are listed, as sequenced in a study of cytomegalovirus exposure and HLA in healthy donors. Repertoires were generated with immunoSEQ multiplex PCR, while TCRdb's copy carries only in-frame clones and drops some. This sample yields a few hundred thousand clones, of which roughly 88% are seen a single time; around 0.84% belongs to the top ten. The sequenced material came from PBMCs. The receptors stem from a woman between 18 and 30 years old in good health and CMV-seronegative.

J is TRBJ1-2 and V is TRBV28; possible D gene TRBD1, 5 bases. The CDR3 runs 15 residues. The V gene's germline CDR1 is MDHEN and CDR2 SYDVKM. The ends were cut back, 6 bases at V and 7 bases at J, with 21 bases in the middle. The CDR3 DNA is TGTGCCAGCAGCGGCGGGGCAGTGGGCGTACTTGGCTACACCTTC. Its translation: CASSGGAVGVLGYTF.

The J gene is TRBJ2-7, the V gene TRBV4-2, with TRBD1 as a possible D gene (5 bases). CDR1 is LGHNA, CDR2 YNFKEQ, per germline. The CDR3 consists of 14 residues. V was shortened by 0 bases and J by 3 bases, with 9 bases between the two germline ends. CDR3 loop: CASSQEDNRYEQYF. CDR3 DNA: TGTGCCAGCAGCCAAGAGGACAACCGCTACGAGCAGTACTTC.

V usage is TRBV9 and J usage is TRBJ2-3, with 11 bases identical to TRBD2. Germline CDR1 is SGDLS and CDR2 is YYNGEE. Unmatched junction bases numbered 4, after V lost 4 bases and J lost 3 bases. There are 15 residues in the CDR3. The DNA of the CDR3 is TGTGCCAGCAGCTTCAGACTAGCGGGGACAGATACGCAGTATTTT. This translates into CASSFRLAGTDTQYF.

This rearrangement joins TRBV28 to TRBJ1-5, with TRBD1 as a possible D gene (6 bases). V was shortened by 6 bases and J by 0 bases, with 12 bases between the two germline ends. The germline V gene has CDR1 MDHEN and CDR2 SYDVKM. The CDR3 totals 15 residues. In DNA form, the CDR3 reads TGTGCCAGCAGGTACAGGGCCGATAGCAATCAGCCCCAGCATTTT. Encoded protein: CASRYRADSNQPQHF.

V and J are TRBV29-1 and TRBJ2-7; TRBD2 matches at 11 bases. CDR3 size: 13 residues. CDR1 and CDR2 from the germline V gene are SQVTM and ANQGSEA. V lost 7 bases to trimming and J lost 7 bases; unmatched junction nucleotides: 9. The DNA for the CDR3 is TGCAGCGCCCTACTAGCGGGAGCGAGAGAGCAGTACTTC. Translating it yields CSALLAGAREQYF.

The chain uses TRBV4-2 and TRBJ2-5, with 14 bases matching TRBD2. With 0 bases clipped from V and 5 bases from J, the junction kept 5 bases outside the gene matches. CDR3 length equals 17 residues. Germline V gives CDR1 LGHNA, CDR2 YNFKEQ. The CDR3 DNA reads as TGTGCCAGCAGCCAAGATGGGACTAGCGGGAGTTCGGAGACCCAGTACTTC. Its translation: CASSQDGTSGSSETQYF.

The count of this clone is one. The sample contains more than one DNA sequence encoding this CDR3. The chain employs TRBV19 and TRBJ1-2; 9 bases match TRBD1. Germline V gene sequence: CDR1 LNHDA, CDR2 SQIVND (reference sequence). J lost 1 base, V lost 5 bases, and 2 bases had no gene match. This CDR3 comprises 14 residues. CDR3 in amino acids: CASSRDRDNYGYTF. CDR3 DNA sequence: TGTGCCAGTAGTCGGGACAGGGATAACTATGGCTACACCTTC. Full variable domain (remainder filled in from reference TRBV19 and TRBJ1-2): DGGITQSPKYLFRKEGQNVTLSCEQNLNHDAMYWYRQDPGQGLRLIYYSQIVNDFQKGDIAEGYSVSREKKESFPLTVTSAQKNPTAFYLCASSRDRDNYGYTFGSGTRLTVV.

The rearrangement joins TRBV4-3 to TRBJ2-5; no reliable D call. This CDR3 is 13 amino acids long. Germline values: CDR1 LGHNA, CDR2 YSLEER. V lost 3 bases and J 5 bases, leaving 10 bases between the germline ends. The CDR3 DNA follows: TGCGCCAGCAGCCAGCGGCCAAGCGAGACCCAGTACTTC. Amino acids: CASSQRPSETQYF.

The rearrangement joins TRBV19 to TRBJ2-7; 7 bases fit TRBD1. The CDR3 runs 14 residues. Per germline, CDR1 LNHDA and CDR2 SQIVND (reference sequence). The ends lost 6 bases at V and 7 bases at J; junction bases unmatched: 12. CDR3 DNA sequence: TGTGCCAGTAGCCTTACAGGGGCCTACGAGGAGCAGTACTTC. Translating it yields CASSLTGAYEEQYF.

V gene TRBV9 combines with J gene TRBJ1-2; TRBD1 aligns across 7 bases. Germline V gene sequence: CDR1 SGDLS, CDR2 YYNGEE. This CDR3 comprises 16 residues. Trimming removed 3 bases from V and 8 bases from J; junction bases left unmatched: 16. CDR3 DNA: TGTGCCAGCAGCGCCCAACCGGCCGGGACAGATGAAGGCTACACCTTC. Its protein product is CASSAQPAGTDEGYTF.

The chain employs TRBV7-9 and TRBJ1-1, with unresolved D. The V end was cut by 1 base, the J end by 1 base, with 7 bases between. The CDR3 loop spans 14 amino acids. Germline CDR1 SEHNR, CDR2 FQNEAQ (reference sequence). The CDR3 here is CASSLVLGNTEAFF. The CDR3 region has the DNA TGTGCCAGCAGCTTAGTTCTCGGGAACACTGAAGCTTTCTTT. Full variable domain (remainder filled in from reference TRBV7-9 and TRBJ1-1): DTGVSQNPRHKITKRGQNVTFRCDPISEHNRLYWYRQTLGQGPEFLTYFQNEAQLEKSRLLSDRFSAERPKGSFSTLEIQRTEQGDSAMYLCASSLVLGNTEAFFGQGTRLTVV.

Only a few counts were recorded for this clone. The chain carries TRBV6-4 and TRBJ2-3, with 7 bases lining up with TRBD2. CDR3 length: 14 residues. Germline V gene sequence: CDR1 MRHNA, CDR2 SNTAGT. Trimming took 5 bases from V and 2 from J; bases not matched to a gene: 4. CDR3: CASSRGLDTDTQYF. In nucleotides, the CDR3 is TGTGCCAGCAGTAGAGGACTAGACACAGATACGCAGTATTTT.

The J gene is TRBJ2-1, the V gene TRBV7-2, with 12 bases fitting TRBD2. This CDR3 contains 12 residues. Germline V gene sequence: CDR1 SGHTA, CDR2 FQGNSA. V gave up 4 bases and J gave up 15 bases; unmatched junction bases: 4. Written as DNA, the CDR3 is TGTGCCAGCAGCTACCGGACTAGCGGGGTGTTCTTC. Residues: CASSYRTSGVFF.

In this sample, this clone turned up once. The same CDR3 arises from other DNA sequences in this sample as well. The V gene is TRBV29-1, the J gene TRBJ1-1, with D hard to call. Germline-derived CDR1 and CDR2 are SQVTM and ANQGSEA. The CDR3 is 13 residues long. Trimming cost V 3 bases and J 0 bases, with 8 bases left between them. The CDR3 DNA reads TGCAGCGTTGAGGGGAGATTGAACACTGAAGCTTTCTTT. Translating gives CSVEGRLNTEAFF.

The DNA of the CDR3 is TGCGCCAGCAGCCAAGGAAGCATAAGCTCCTACAATGAGCAGTTCTTC. Its protein is CASSQGSISSYNEQFF. This chain uses TRBV4-1 with TRBJ2-1, with unresolved D. The CDR3 sequence is 16 residues long. The germline gives CDR1 MGHRA, CDR2 YSYEKL. V lost 1 base and J lost 0, with 10 bases in between.

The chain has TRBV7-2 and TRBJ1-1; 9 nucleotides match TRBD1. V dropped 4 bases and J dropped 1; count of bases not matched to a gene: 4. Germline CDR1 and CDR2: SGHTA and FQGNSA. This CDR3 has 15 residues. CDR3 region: CASSSRTGENTEAFF. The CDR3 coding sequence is TGTGCCAGCAGCTCCCGGACAGGGGAGAACACTGAAGCTTTCTTT.